This paragraph reports one T cell receptor beta chain. The CDR3 totals 11 residues. Trimming removed 5 bases at V and 8 bases at J, with 9 bases between. Germline V gene sequence: CDR1 MNHNY, CDR2 SVGAGI (reference sequence). 13 Jbeta primers and 60 Vbeta primers were used for the PCR. The table came from immunoSEQ multiplex PCR; TCRdb's copy has only in-frame clones and leaves some out. Of fewer than 150,000 clones listed, around 80% were seen once; the top ten hold roughly 4.7%. This sample is drawn from a study of cytomegalovirus exposure and HLA in healthy donors. The rearrangement links TRBV6-6 to TRBJ1-1; no reliable D call. The material sequenced was PBMCs. The receptor's source is a male donor in good health and CMV-seronegative. In nucleotides, the CDR3 is TGTGCCAGCAGTGTTCACAGCGAAGCTTTCTTT. This encodes CASSVHSEAFF.